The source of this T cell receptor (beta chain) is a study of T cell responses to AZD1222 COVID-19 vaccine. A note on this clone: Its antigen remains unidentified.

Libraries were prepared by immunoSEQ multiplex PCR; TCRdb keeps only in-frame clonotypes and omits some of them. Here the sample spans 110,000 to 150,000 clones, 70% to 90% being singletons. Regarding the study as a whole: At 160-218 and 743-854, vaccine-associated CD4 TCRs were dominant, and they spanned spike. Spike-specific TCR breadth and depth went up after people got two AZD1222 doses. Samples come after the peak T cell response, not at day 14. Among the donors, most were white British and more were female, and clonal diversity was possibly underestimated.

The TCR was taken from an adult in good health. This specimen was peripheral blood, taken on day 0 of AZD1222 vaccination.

The CDR3 bases are TGTGCCAGCAGCCACGAAAAGCACCTGGATGAGCAGTTCTTC. This translates into CASSHEKHLDEQFF. The chain combines TRBV14 with TRBJ2-1; D remains unclear. V was cut by 3 bases and J by 8 bases, with 14 bases left in between. Germline assignment: CDR1 SGHDN and CDR2 FVKESK. The CDR3 consists of 14 residues.